A single sample is the source of the 5 T cell receptor beta chains below, sequenced in a study of post-analysis software for immune sequencing data. TCR beta libraries were prepared from cDNA with unique molecular identifiers. TCRdb re-analysed the PCR reads in MiXCR, keeping a single row per CDR3 protein. The table includes about 160,000 distinct CDR3 sequences, about 36% detected once. The sequenced sample was blood, obtained after autologous hematopoietic stem cell transplantation. The origin of the receptors is a girl under 18 with multiple sclerosis.

The chain carries TRBV10-3 and TRBJ2-2; D is undetermined. Trimming took off 0 bases at V and 6 bases at J, with 8 bases between the two ends. This CDR3 contains 14 residues. The germline V gene has CDR1 ENHRY and CDR2 SYGVKD. CDR3 in amino acids: CAISESKGPGELFF. CDR3 coding DNA: TGTGCCATCAGTGAGTCGAAAGGGCCCGGGGAGCTGTTTTTT.

This clonotype has a handful of counts. The V and J genes are TRBV6-1 and TRBJ2-7, with 11 nucleotides matching TRBD1. The germline gives CDR1 MNHNS, CDR2 SASEGT. The V segment lost 4 bases and the J segment 3 bases; nucleotides outside the gene matches: 5. The CDR3 covers 15 residues. The CDR3 reads CASSVRDRGDYEQYF. The CDR3, as DNA: TGTGCCAGCAGTGTACGGGACAGGGGGGACTACGAGCAGTACTTC.

This clonotype has just a few counts. The J gene is TRBJ1-2, the V gene TRBV18; TRBD1 agrees at 7 bases. V dropped 6 bases and J dropped 4; count of bases not matched to a gene: 11. The CDR3 totals 15 residues. Germline V CDR1 and CDR2: KGHSH, LQKENI. CDR3 sequence: CASSSSDRAAYGYTF. Written as DNA, the CDR3 is TGTGCCAGCTCTTCGTCTGACAGGGCCGCCTATGGCTACACCTTC.

Turning to this clonotype: A single base separates this from a much larger clone, so it may be a read error. The chain employs TRBV20-1 and TRBJ2-7, with 9 bases fitting TRBD1. The J segment lost 2 bases and the V segment lost 6 bases, leaving 5 bases of the junction unmatched. The CDR3 extends over 13 amino acids. Germline assignment: CDR1 DFQATT and CDR2 SNEGSKA (reference sequence). The CDR3 sequence is CSATTGGTYEQYF. The CDR3 DNA reads TGCAGTGCCACTACAGGGGGCACCTACGAGCAGTACTTC.

This chain joins TRBV10-3 and TRBJ2-1, with D uncertain. Germline CDR1 is ENHRY and CDR2 is SYGVKD. V was pared by 2 bases and J by 0 bases, with 8 bases between. The CDR3 has 15 residues. The CDR3 DNA follows: TGTGCCATCAGTGAGGCGTCCAGCTCCTACAATGAGCAGTTCTTC. This codes for CAISEASSSYNEQFF.